This is a list of T cell receptor beta chains from one sample in a study of blood T cells in healthy people across ages. TCRdb used MiXCR to reprocess the 5' RACE reads, holding one entry per CDR3 protein. The sample carries about 680,000 distinct CDR3 sequences, 49% recorded once. What was sequenced was blood. The receptors were gathered from a woman aged 55-70 years in good health. The conserved cysteine and the conserved F or W are not part of the CDR3 here. The order of the fields is V gene, clone size, CDR3 protein. Where a row states a size, it is once, few, many or the class of an expanded clone; other rows omit it.

TRBV12-3/TRBV12-4 . ASSRQESYEQY
TRBV10-3 . AITSSGLGDEQF
TRBV7-9 . ASSVAGTGGFQY
TRBV24-1 . ATSDPGDSGANVLT
TRBV2 few ASGGQGANYGYT
TRBV6-5 . ASRRGGGYNEQY
TRBV24-1 . ATSDPRTGNYGYT
TRBV20-1 few SARGTSRDEQY
TRBV20-1 few SARDARAQETQY
TRBV15 . ATSRAGCEQY
TRBV15 . ATSRDLANTEAF
TRBV11-2 . ASSSVRGSNQPQH
TRBV6-1 . ASSGQSYRETQY
TRBV9 . ASSIHGTSRRNNEQF
TRBV7-2 few ASSLSPSGRGEQY
TRBV7-2 once ASIYGTGGREQY
TRBV14 . ASSQDPGTVKY
TRBV5-1 . ASSFGTPRTGELF
TRBV10-3 . AISPSSYEQY
TRBV5-6 . ASSRKDRGRSSYEQY
TRBV7-3 . ASSLTGTGRDGYT
TRBV27 few ASSTTRTGGYT
TRBV20-1 few SARSGTGETQY
TRBV4-1 . ASRLGTSGTDTQY
TRBV20-1 . SARGRRGRANENTEAF
TRBV9 . ASSVDSTALNEQF
TRBV5-1 . ASSFSNSGANVLT
TRBV10-3 . AISPSGASGNTIY
TRBV2 . ASRLNRDYGTQY
TRBV6-5 few ASSYSTGVGETQY
TRBV12-3/TRBV12-4 . ASSRLKSDTQY
TRBV27 few ASRRAGIKNEQF
TRBV5-1 . ASSLETSADTQY
TRBV28 . ASSSSGQGIYEQY
TRBV4-2 . ASSQDASGQGEGYT
TRBV10-3 many AISESKPGTGDEQF
TRBV12-3/TRBV12-4 . ASSYGTAKNYGYT
TRBV21-1 . ASSKAPVSSYNEQF
TRBV2 few ASSENQGSGAF
TRBV20-1 . SAHLGGTIQY